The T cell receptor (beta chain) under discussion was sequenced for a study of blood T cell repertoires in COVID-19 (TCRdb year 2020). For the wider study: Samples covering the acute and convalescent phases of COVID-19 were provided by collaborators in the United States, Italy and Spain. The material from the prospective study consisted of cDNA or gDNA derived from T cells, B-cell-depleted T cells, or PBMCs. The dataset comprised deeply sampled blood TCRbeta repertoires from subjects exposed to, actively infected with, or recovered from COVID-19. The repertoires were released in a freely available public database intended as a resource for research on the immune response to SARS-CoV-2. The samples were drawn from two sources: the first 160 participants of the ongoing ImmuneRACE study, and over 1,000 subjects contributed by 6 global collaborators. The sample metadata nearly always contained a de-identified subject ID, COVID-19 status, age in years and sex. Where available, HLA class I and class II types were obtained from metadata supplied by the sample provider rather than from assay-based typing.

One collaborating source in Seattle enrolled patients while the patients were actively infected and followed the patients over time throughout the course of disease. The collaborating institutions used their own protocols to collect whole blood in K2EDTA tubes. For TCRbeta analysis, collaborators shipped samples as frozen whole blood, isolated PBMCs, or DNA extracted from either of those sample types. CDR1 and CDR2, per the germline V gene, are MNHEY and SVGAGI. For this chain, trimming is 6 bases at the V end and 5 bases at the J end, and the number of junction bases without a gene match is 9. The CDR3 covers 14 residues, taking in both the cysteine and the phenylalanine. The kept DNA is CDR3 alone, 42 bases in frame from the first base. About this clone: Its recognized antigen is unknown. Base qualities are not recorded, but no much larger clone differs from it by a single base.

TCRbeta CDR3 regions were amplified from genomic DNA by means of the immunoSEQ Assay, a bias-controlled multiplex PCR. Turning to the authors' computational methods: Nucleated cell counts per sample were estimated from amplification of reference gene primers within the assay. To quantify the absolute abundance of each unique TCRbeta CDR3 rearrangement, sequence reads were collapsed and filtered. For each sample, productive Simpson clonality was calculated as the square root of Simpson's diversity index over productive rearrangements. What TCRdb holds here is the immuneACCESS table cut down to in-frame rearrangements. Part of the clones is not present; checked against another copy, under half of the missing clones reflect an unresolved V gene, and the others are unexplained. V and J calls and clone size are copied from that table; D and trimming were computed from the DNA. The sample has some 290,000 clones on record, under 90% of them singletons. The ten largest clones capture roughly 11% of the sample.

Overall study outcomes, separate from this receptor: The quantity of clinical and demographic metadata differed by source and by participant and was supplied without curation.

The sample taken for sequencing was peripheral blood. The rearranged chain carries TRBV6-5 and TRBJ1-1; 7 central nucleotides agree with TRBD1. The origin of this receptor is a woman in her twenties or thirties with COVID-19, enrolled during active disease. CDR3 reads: CASRFKGAETEAFF. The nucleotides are TGTGCCAGCAGGTTCAAGGGGGCGGAAACTGAAGCTTTCTTT.